The 18 T cell receptor beta chains reported below all come from one sample, sequenced in a study of cytomegalovirus exposure and HLA in healthy donors. Vbeta (60) and Jbeta (13) primers were used in the PCR. TCRdb's table, derived via immunoSEQ multiplex PCR, lists solely in-frame clones and lacks some. The table records approximately 160,000 clones, more than 65% of them present only once. The sample consisted of PBMCs. Every receptor here comes from a woman in her thirties in good health and CMV-seronegative.

This clone was seen only once. J is TRBJ2-5 and V is TRBV11-3; D is unresolved. The CDR3 has 13 amino acids. Germline values: CDR1 SGHNT, CDR2 YENEEA. V lost 3 bases to trimming and J lost 7 bases, with 12 bases between them. CDR3 DNA sequence: TGTGCCAGCAGCTTTGTCAACTCAGGGACCCAGTACTTC. Translation: CASSFVNSGTQYF.

The V gene is TRBV28, the J gene TRBJ2-3, with D tentatively TRBD1 (6 bases). CDR1 is MDHEN, CDR2 SYDVKM, per germline. The CDR3 spans 16 residues. With 7 bases removed from V and 1 base from J, the gap between germline ends came to 18 bases. The CDR3 is CASTNTYRARTDTQYF. The CDR3 nucleotides read TGTGCCAGCACCAACACCTACAGGGCTCGCACAGATACGCAGTATTTT.

This rearrangement joins TRBV30 to TRBJ2-7; D gene unclear. Per germline, CDR1 GTSNPN and CDR2 SVGIG (reference sequence). This CDR3 region has 11 residues. V was shortened by 4 bases and J by 3 bases, with 7 bases between the two germline ends. The CDR3 region is CAWMGYYEQYF. The CDR3 coding sequence is TGTGCCTGGATGGGCTACTACGAGCAGTACTTC.

The chain joins TRBV4-1 to TRBJ2-7; D might be TRBD1 (6 bases). The V end lost 1 base, the J end lost 2 bases, and 12 bases lay between the germline ends. This CDR3 has 15 residues. Per the germline V gene, CDR1 is MGHRA and CDR2 is YSYEKL. The DNA of the CDR3 is TGCGCCAGCAGCCAAGGAATCCAGGGGACCTACGAGCAGTACTTC. Protein sequence: CASSQGIQGTYEQYF.

The chain uses TRBV4-2 and TRBJ1-4, with 7 bases lining up with TRBD1. The V and J ends lost 1 base and 5 bases, in that order; junction bases with no gene match: 4. Germline-derived CDR1 and CDR2 are LGHNA and YNFKEQ. The CDR3 is 15 amino acids. CDR3 nucleotide sequence: TGTGCCAGCAGCCAAGGGAACAGGGGAAATGAAAAACTGTTTTTT. Translated: CASSQGNRGNEKLFF.

This clone was seen more than once but under ten times. Written as DNA, the CDR3 is TGTGCCAGCAGCTTAGATGACAGGGTGGATAGCAATCAGCCCCAGCATTTT. It specifies CASSLDDRVDSNQPQHF. The V and J genes are TRBV11-3 and TRBJ1-5; 7 nucleotides align to TRBD1. Looked up from germline, CDR1 is SGHNT and CDR2 is YENEEA. CDR3 length: 17 residues. The V and J ends lost 0 bases and 0 bases, in that order; junction bases with no gene match: 5.

V is TRBV5-1 and J is TRBJ2-7, with 8 bases aligning to TRBD1. CDR3 length equals 15 residues. V shed 0 bases and J 3 bases; nucleotides not matched to a gene: 5. Germline-derived CDR1 and CDR2 are SGHRS and YFSETQ. The CDR3 loop is CASSLATTGVYEQYF. The CDR3 DNA follows: TGCGCCAGCAGCTTGGCTACGACAGGGGTCTACGAGCAGTACTTC.

This chain connects TRBV19 to TRBJ1-1; 7 bases align to TRBD1. J gave up 4 bases and V 3 bases, and 5 bases lay outside the gene matches. The CDR3 is 14 residues long. CDR1 is LNHDA, CDR2 SQIVND, per germline (reference sequence). This chain's CDR3 is CASSMGTASTEAFF. The DNA of the CDR3 is TGTGCCAGTAGTATGGGGACAGCGAGCACTGAAGCTTTCTTT.

Written as DNA, the CDR3 is TGTGCCAGCACCATAAGGACAGGGGCGGACTCCTATAATTCACCCCTCCACTTT. Protein: CASTIRTGADSYNSPLHF. The chain links TRBV11-2 to TRBJ1-6; 9 bases map to TRBD1. Losses at the gene ends were 7 bases for V and 0 bases for J; bases not matched to a gene: 10. The CDR3 runs to 18 residues. CDR1 and CDR2 from the germline V gene are SGHAT and FQNNGV.

V is TRBV5-1 and J is TRBJ1-1; D possibly corresponds to TRBD1 (5 bases). The CDR3 contains 13 residues. In germline, CDR1 is SGHRS, CDR2 YFSETQ. The V end was cut by 0 bases, the J end by 9 bases, with 12 bases between. CDR3 protein: CASSLVGDDKAFF. CDR3 coding DNA: TGCGCCAGCAGCTTGGTAGGGGATGATAAAGCTTTCTTT. Full variable domain (outside the CDR3, taken from reference TRBV5-1 and TRBJ1-1): KAGVTQTPRYLIKTRGQQVTLSCSPISGHRSVSWYQQTPGQGLQFLFEYFSETQRNKGNFPGRFSGRQFSNSRSEMNVSTLELGDSALYLCASSLVGDDKAFFGQGTRLTVV.

This clone occurred a few times. The chain employs TRBV18 and TRBJ2-1; a weak D match, TRBD2 (5 bases). Germline CDR1 KGHSH, CDR2 LQKENI. The V end was cut by 3 bases, the J end by 7 bases, with 10 bases between. This CDR3 region has 13 residues. CDR3 DNA sequence: TGTGCCAGCTCACCTACGAGGGTTAATGAGCAGTTCTTC. This sequence encodes CASSPTRVNEQFF.

The V gene is TRBV19, the J gene TRBJ2-7; 9 nucleotides agree with TRBD2. The CDR3 consists of 16 residues. From germline, CDR1 is LNHDA and CDR2 SQIVND (reference sequence). V gave up 4 bases and J gave up 5 bases; unmatched junction bases: 12. CDR3 region: CASSRPEIAGADEQYF. The CDR3 DNA is TGTGCCAGTAGTAGACCTGAAATAGCGGGAGCAGACGAGCAGTACTTC. The full variable domain, completed using reference TRBV19 and TRBJ2-7, is DGGITQSPKYLFRKEGQNVTLSCEQNLNHDAMYWYRQDPGQGLRLIYYSQIVNDFQKGDIAEGYSVSREKKESFPLTVTSAQKNPTAFYLCASSRPEIAGADEQYFGPGTRLTVT.

This chain joins TRBV5-3 and TRBJ2-3, with TRBD2 identical over 8 bases. TRBV5-3 is marked as an open reading frame, function uncertain. The CDR3 covers 14 residues. J gave up 5 bases and V 0 bases, and 2 bases lay outside the gene matches. Here the CDR3 DNA reads TGTGCCAGAAGCTTGGAGCGGGAGAGAGATACGCAGTATTTT. Translation: CARSLERERDTQYF.

The J gene is TRBJ1-5, the V gene TRBV5-1; 8 bases agree with TRBD1. With V trimmed by 4 bases and J by 4 bases, 7 bases remained unmatched. The germline V gene encodes CDR1 SGHRS and CDR2 YFSETQ. The CDR3 totals 15 residues. Written as DNA, the CDR3 is TGCGCCAGCAGCAAGGACAGGGCTGGGAATCAGCCCCAGCATTTT. Protein product: CASSKDRAGNQPQHF.

The gene calls are TRBV5-4 and TRBJ1-2, with TRBD1 identical over 10 bases. J was trimmed by 4 bases and V by 5 bases; bases with no gene match: 5. The germline CDR1 and CDR2 sequences are SGHNT and YYREEE (reference sequence). CDR3 length: 14 residues. The CDR3 DNA is TGTGCCAGCAGATGGACAGGGGGAAGCTATGGCTACACCTTC. Encoded protein: CASRWTGGSYGYTF.

The chain joins TRBV27 to TRBJ2-7; D perhaps matches TRBD1 (5 bases). CDR3 length: 15 amino acids. Germline lookup yields CDR1 MNHEY and CDR2 SMNVEV (reference sequence). V was pared by 6 bases and J by 11 bases, with 26 bases between. This CDR3 is CASSLLGQGNLEEYF. The CDR3 DNA is TGTGCCAGCAGCCTTCTCGGGCAGGGCAATTTGGAAGAGTACTTC.

The chain has TRBV7-9 and TRBJ2-7, with 10 bases aligning to TRBD2. This CDR3 comprises 16 residues. Unmatched junction bases numbered 14, after V lost 6 bases and J lost 6 bases. The germline V gene encodes CDR1 SEHNR and CDR2 FQNEAQ (reference sequence). The CDR3 bases are TGTGCCAGCAGACTGAGCGGGGGGGCCGGGGCTTCCGAGCAGTACTTC. Translating it yields CASRLSGGAGASEQYF.

This clone was seen a handful of times. The CDR3 loop reads CASSDGGREAFF. CDR3 coding DNA: TGCGCCAGCAGTGACGGAGGGCGGGAAGCTTTCTTT. The chain combines TRBV10-1 with TRBJ1-1; unclear D gene. Germline V gene sequence: CDR1 WNHNN, CDR2 SYGVQD (reference sequence). V was trimmed by 3 bases and J by 8 bases, leaving 10 bases between them. CDR3 size: 12 residues.